A selection of T cell receptor beta chains follows, all from one sample in a study of blood T cell repertoires in COVID-19. Libraries were prepared by immunoSEQ multiplex PCR; TCRdb keeps only in-frame clonotypes and omits some of them. Altogether around 72,000 clones are present, about 87% being singletons, with the ten largest covering over 6%. The sequenced sample was peripheral blood. All receptors come from a woman in her 70s with acute or convalescent COVID-19. Both conserved end residues are part of each CDR3. D genes are given only for firm matches. A row's size may be missing; if present it is once, few, many or a size class.

size	length	J	D	V	DNA	CDR3
.	18	TRBJ1-5	.	TRBV6-1	TGTGCCAGCAGTGAAGGCGGTTTTTCGGGGGAACCCAATCAGCCCCAGCATTTT	CASSEGGFSGEPNQPQHF
.	16	TRBJ1-3	TRBD1	TRBV18	TGTGCCAGCTCACCATCACAGGGGGAGTCTGGAAACACCATATATTTT	CASSPSQGESGNTIYF
.	15	TRBJ2-5	TRBD1	TRBV19	TGTGCCAGTAGTATTTTACAGGGGGCTCGGGAGACCCAGTACTTC	CASSILQGARETQYF
.	15	TRBJ1-2	.	TRBV27	TGTGCCAGCAGTTTCCGGGGCAGGGGTAACTATGGCTACACCTTC	CASSFRGRGNYGYTF
.	13	TRBJ2-1	.	TRBV30	TGTGCCTGGAACCTCGGACAGAACAATGAGCAGTTCTTC	CAWNLGQNNEQFF
once	12	TRBJ1-1	TRBD1	TRBV10-3	TGTGCCATCAGCCTAGACAGGGAGCGAGCTTTCTTT	CAISLDRERAFF
.	13	TRBJ1-1	.	TRBV14	TGTGCCAGCAGCCCTAGGGGGAACACTGAAGCTTTCTTT	CASSPRGNTEAFF
few	14	TRBJ2-6	.	TRBV6-5	TGTGCCAGCAGTCTGGTAGCCGGGGCCAACGTCCTGACTTTC	CASSLVAGANVLTF
once	15	TRBJ1-5	.	TRBV6-5	TGTGCCAGCAGGTCCCCACAGGGAGGGAATCAGCCCCAGCATTTT	CASRSPQGGNQPQHF
.	13	TRBJ1-1	.	TRBV11-3	TGTGCCAGCAGCTTAGGCAGAGGCACTGAAGCTTTCTTT	CASSLGRGTEAFF
.	16	TRBJ1-6	TRBD1	TRBV5-1	TGCGCCAGCAGCTTGAACGGAGGGGGCGAGGGTTCACCCCTCCACTTT	CASSLNGGGEGSPLHF
.	13	TRBJ1-1	.	TRBV19	TGTGCCAGTAGTAGGGGCATGCAAACTGAAGCTTTCTTT	CASSRGMQTEAFF
.	13	TRBJ1-4	.	TRBV15	TGTGCCACCAGCAGGTCTAACCTAGAACGACTGTTTTTT	CATSRSNLERLFF
.	12	TRBJ1-2	.	TRBV19	TGTGCCAGTAGAACAGCTAACTATGGCTACACCTTC	CASRTANYGYTF
.	12	TRBJ1-1	TRBD1	TRBV12-3/TRBV12-4	TGTGCCAGCAGTTGGGGGACAGCTGAAGCTTTCTTT	CASSWGTAEAFF
.	19	TRBJ1-4	TRBD1	TRBV4-2	TGTGCCAGCAGCCAAGATACGAGACAGGGGCCCGATGCCAATGAAAAACTGTTTTTT	CASSQDTRQGPDANEKLFF
.	11	TRBJ1-6	.	TRBV20-1	TGCAGTGCTAGTAGGGGGTCACCCCTCCACTTT	CSASRGSPLHF
.	12	TRBJ2-6	.	TRBV13	TGTGCCAGCAGCTTAGGGAGCAACGTCCTGACTTTC	CASSLGSNVLTF
few	12	TRBJ1-2	TRBD1	TRBV28	TGTGCCAGCAGTTTCCAGGGGGCTATCTACACCTTC	CASSFQGAIYTF
.	16	TRBJ1-1	TRBD1	TRBV19	TGTGCCAGCCGACTCGGGACAGGGGGCCCCCACACTGAAGCTTTCTTT	CASRLGTGGPHTEAFF
few	13	TRBJ2-7	TRBD1	TRBV9	TGTGCCAGCACTCAGCACCCAGGGGGCGAGCAGTACTTC	CASTQHPGGEQYF
.	15	TRBJ2-5	TRBD1	TRBV7-7	TGTGCTAGCAGCCCCGGGACAGCTATCCAAGAGACCCAGTACTTC	CASSPGTAIQETQYF
.	17	TRBJ2-3	TRBD2	TRBV2	TGTGCCAGCAAAGGGGCTACAGGTAGCGGGGACTCAGATACGCAGTATTTT	CASKGATGSGDSDTQYF
.	14	TRBJ2-7	TRBD1	TRBV29-1	TGCAGCGCTGTCCGGGACAGAGCCTCCTACGAGCAGTACTTC	CSAVRDRASYEQYF
.	15	TRBJ1-2	.	TRBV4-3	TGCGCCAGCAGCCAAGGCGGGATGGCGGGCTATGGCTACACCTTC	CASSQGGMAGYGYTF
.	16	TRBJ2-1	TRBD2	TRBV2	TGTGCCAGCAGTGAAGTAGGCAGGGAAGCGGGAAATGAGCAGTTCTTC	CASSEVGREAGNEQFF
.	15	TRBJ2-1	.	TRBV3-1/TRBV3-2	TGTGCCAGCAGCCAAGATCAGCAGCGCGGCAATGAGCAGTTCTTC	CASSQDQQRGNEQFF
once	12	TRBJ1-1	TRBD1	TRBV3-1/TRBV3-2	TGTGCCAGCAGCCATGGACAGGGGAGGTCTTTCTTT	CASSHGQGRSFF
.	13	TRBJ1-2	.	TRBV29-1	TGCAGCGTTGAGCACTCTTCGGGAGGGGGCTACACCTTC	CSVEHSSGGGYTF
.	14	TRBJ1-1	TRBD1	TRBV3-1/TRBV3-2	TGTGCCAGCAGTTTCGACAGGGTGAACACTGAAGCTTTCTTT	CASSFDRVNTEAFF
.	14	TRBJ1-1	.	TRBV27	TGTGCCAGCAGTTTTAAGGGGGATAACACTGAAGCTTTCTTT	CASSFKGDNTEAFF
.	17	TRBJ1-2	TRBD1	TRBV7-8	TGTGCCAGCAGCGTAGGTGTACAGGGGTGGGGGCCTTATGGCTACACCTTC	CASSVGVQGWGPYGYTF
.	15	TRBJ2-5	TRBD2	TRBV19	TGTGCCAGTAGTATAGACGGCGGGAGCCGAGAGACCCAGTACTTC	CASSIDGGSRETQYF
.	15	TRBJ2-5	.	TRBV25-1	TGTGCCAGCAGTGAAGAGCAGGGGTTTCGCGAGACCCAGTACTTC	CASSEEQGFRETQYF
.	14	TRBJ2-1	TRBD1	TRBV24-1	TGTGCCACCAGTGAGGGACAGGGGAACAATGAGCAGTTCTTC	CATSEGQGNNEQFF
.	16	TRBJ1-5	TRBD1	TRBV28	TGTGCCAGCAGTGGGATAGGACAGGGGGCATGGCAGCCCCAGCATTTT	CASSGIGQGAWQPQHF
.	14	TRBJ1-4	TRBD1	TRBV6-5	TGTGCCAGCACCCCCGGACAGGTCGCGGAAAGACTGTTTTTT	CASTPGQVAERLFF
.	16	TRBJ1-2	.	TRBV28	TGTGCCAGCAGTTTTCAATCAGGCAAATCCGGCTATGGCTACACCTTC	CASSFQSGKSGYGYTF
.	13	TRBJ2-2	.	TRBV28	TGTGCCAGCAGTATAGCGGTCACCGGGGAGCTGTTTTTT	CASSIAVTGELFF
.	14	TRBJ1-2	TRBD1	TRBV28	TGTGCCAGCAGTGGGGGACAGGGAATCTATGGCTACACCTTC	CASSGGQGIYGYTF
.	16	TRBJ2-7	TRBD2	TRBV5-4	TGTGCCAGCAGCTACTGGACTAGCGGGAGGGGGAACGAGCAGTACTTC	CASSYWTSGRGNEQYF
.	16	TRBJ2-5	TRBD2	TRBV5-5	TGTGCCAGCAGCCCGGGTTGGGGGACTAGCGGGGAGACCCAGTACTTC	CASSPGWGTSGETQYF
.	16	TRBJ1-1	.	TRBV4-2	TGTGCCAGCAGCCCGAAATGGGGTCAGGAGACAGCTGAAGCTTTCTTT	CASSPKWGQETAEAFF
.	15	TRBJ1-3	.	TRBV2	TGTGCCAGCAGTGACCCCACCTACTCTGGAAACACCATATATTTT	CASSDPTYSGNTIYF
.	17	TRBJ2-1	TRBD1	TRBV3-1/TRBV3-2	TGTGCCAGCAGCGGGCGGACAGGGGGCGAGTCCTACAATGAGCAGTTCTTC	CASSGRTGGESYNEQFF
.	15	TRBJ1-3	TRBD1	TRBV5-1	TGCGCCAGCAGCTTGGCGACAGGGCCTGGAAACACCATATATTTT	CASSLATGPGNTIYF